Each of the 18 T cell receptor beta chains below was sequenced from the same sample in a study of T-cell reconstitution after alpha-beta-depleted transplantation in children. Unique molecular identifiers were built into the TCRbeta library. In TCRdb, the PCR reads were re-called with MiXCR into one record per CDR3 protein. The repertoire has roughly 98,000 distinct CDR3 sequences, 15% to 19% of them found once; the top ten carry around 19%. The input for sequencing was PBMCs, mostly from graft donor cells, taken 180 days after TCRalphabeta/CD19-depleted stem cell transplant. The receptors here all came from a male patient between 2 and 10 years old who had a stem cell transplant for acute lymphoblastic leukemia, so the T cells may come from the graft donor.

In this sample, this clonotype turned up a few times. V usage is TRBV5-1 and J usage is TRBJ2-4; possible D gene TRBD1, 6 bases. The V gene's germline CDR1 is SGHRS and CDR2 YFSETQ. Deletions cut 4 bases from V and 9 bases from J, with 14 bases between. The CDR3 has 13 amino acids. CDR3 in DNA: TGCGCCAGCAGCGGCGCTAGCAGGGGCATTCAGTACTTC. Its protein is CASSGASRGIQYF.

In this sample, this clonotype turned up a few times. This chain links TRBV20-1 with TRBJ2-1, with D unresolved. CDR1 and CDR2 from the germline V gene are DFQATT and SNEGSKA (reference sequence). There are 12 residues in the CDR3. V lost 6 bases to trimming and J lost 6 bases, with 12 bases between them. CDR3 bases: TGCAGTGCCCCCAGACCCAGCAATGAGCAGTTCTTC. Encoded protein: CSAPRPSNEQFF.

J is TRBJ1-4 and V is TRBV4-1, with TRBD1 matching over 9 bases. The V and J ends lost 4 bases and 3 bases, in that order; junction bases with no gene match: 0. CDR1 and CDR2 (germline): MGHRA, YSYEKL. The CDR3 has 14 amino acids. CDR3 nucleotide sequence: TGCGCCAGCAGCCGGGACAGGGCTAATGAAAAACTGTTTTTT. Translating gives CASSRDRANEKLFF.

This clonotype was observed a handful of times. V and J are TRBV5-1 and TRBJ1-1; the D gene is possibly TRBD1 (6 bases). The CDR3 sequence is 16 residues long. Germline CDR1 SGHRS, CDR2 YFSETQ. Trimming left V 0 bases short and J 4 bases short, with 16 bases between. This chain's CDR3 is CASSLDRVVLSTEAFF. CDR3 coding DNA: TGCGCCAGCAGCTTGGACAGGGTGGTATTATCCACTGAAGCTTTCTTT.

This chain links TRBV5-8 with TRBJ2-7, with TRBD1 identical over 7 bases. This CDR3 is built from 16 residues. The junction had 11 bases not matched to a gene; V was cut back by 4 bases and J by 1 base. Germline CDR1 reads SGHTS; CDR2 reads YDEGEE. DNA of the CDR3: TGTGCCAGCAGCCCTGGATGGGGACAGAGTTCCTACGAGCAGTACTTC. This encodes CASSPGWGQSSYEQYF.

This clonotype was seen ten or more times. The J gene is TRBJ2-7, the V gene TRBV11-2; no clear D gene. The CDR3 is 13 amino acids. Germline loops: CDR1 SGHAT, CDR2 FQNNGV. V was shortened by 2 bases and J by 6 bases, with 11 bases between the two germline ends. CDR3 coding DNA: TGTGCCAGCAGCTTAAACGGAGCCTTCGAGCAGTACTTC. This gives the protein CASSLNGAFEQYF.

This clonotype has only a few counts. The chain uses TRBV10-3 and TRBJ2-7; D perhaps matches TRBD1 (6 bases). Per the germline V gene, CDR1 is ENHRY and CDR2 is SYGVKD. This CDR3 comprises 18 residues. V lost 3 bases and J 6 bases, leaving 27 bases between the germline ends. The CDR3 nucleotides read TGTGCCATCAGTGATACGAGGTGGGAACCGGGACACTTCTCCGAGCAGTACTTC. The encoded protein is CAISDTRWEPGHFSEQYF.

There are many counts of this clonotype. This rearrangement joins TRBV4-3 to TRBJ2-7; weak D call: TRBD2 (5 bases). From germline, CDR1 is LGHNA and CDR2 YSLEER. The CDR3 sequence is 17 residues long. V was pared by 1 base and J by 0 bases, with 16 bases between. The CDR3 DNA follows: TGCGCCAGCAGCCAAGGAGTTGGGCGGGTGAGCTCCTACGAGCAGTACTTC. Its translation: CASSQGVGRVSSYEQYF.

By share of the sample, this clonotype is medium-sized. The V call is TRBV24-1, the J call TRBJ1-2; D is ambiguous. This CDR3 is 13 amino acids long. V was trimmed by 3 bases and J by 6 bases, leaving 10 bases between them. Germline lookup yields CDR1 KGHDR and CDR2 SFDVKD. The CDR3 loop reads CATSDPRGDGYTF. In DNA form, the CDR3 reads TGTGCCACCAGTGATCCCCGCGGGGATGGCTACACCTTC.

A few counts support this clonotype. This sequence joins TRBV3-1 and TRBJ2-1, with 15 bases lining up with TRBD2. CDR3 length equals 18 residues. V was clipped by 2 bases and J by 5 bases; unmatched bases: 7. Germline-derived CDR1 and CDR2 are LGHDT and YNNKEL (reference sequence). CDR3 loop: CASSQPGLAGGRDNEQFF. DNA of the CDR3: TGTGCCAGCAGCCAACCAGGACTAGCGGGGGGGCGCGACAATGAGCAGTTCTTC.

V gene TRBV5-1 combines with J gene TRBJ1-5; no definite D call. This CDR3 has 14 amino acids. CDR1 and CDR2 from the germline V gene are SGHRS and YFSETQ. V lost 0 bases to trimming and J lost 6 bases, with 10 bases between them. CDR3 bases: TGCGCCAGCAGCTTGGAGGGTTGGGGTCAGCCCCAGCATTTT. Protein product: CASSLEGWGQPQHF.

The V and J genes are TRBV12-3 or TRBV12-4 and TRBJ1-2; D uncertain. Trimming stripped 2 bases from V and 4 bases from J, with 8 bases between. The CDR3 has 13 residues. Here the CDR3 DNA reads TGTGCCAGCAGTTTAAGTAGTCCCTATGGCTACACCTTC. Its protein product is CASSLSSPYGYTF.

In its sample, this clonotype was seen a few times. The gene calls are TRBV27 and TRBJ2-7; D possibly corresponds to TRBD2 (6 bases). CDR3 size: 15 residues. Trimming pared 6 bases from V and 4 bases from J, leaving 19 bases between. CDR1 MNHEY and CDR2 SMNVEV come from the germline V gene (reference sequence). In DNA, the CDR3 is TGTGCCAGCAGCCCGCAAGCGGGTTCGGCATACGAGCAGTACTTC. Encoded protein: CASSPQAGSAYEQYF.

In this sample, this clonotype turned up a few times. The chain recombines TRBV20-1 with TRBJ2-2; 10 bases are a match to TRBD2. V trimming: 6 bases; J trimming: 6 bases; junction bases outside the gene matches: 7. Germline loops: CDR1 DFQATT, CDR2 SNEGSKA (reference sequence). The CDR3 totals 14 residues. The CDR3 DNA sequence: TGCAGTGCCAGAATAGCGGGGGGTGCCGGGGAGCTGTTTTTT. Translated, it gives CSARIAGGAGELFF.

This clonotype has more than one count but fewer than ten. The chain recombines TRBV14 with TRBJ1-3; D gene unclear. The CDR3 length is 14 residues. V lost 8 bases and J lost 4, with 15 bases in between. Germline CDR1 is SGHDN and CDR2 is FVKESK. The CDR3 DNA reads as TGTGCCAGCGTGCGACTAAGGACCGGAAACACCATATATTTT. It encodes CASVRLRTGNTIYF. Complete variable domain (other parts from reference TRBV14 and TRBJ1-3): EAGVTQFPSHSVIEKGQTVTLRCDPISGHDNLYWYRRVMGKEIKFLLHFVKESKQDESGMPNNRFLAERTGGTYSTLKVQPAELEDSGVYFCASVRLRTGNTIYFGEGSWLTVV.

The rearrangement uses TRBV7-2 and TRBJ1-4, with 7 bases matching TRBD1. CDR1 and CDR2 (germline): SGHTA, FQGNSA. V lost 3 bases and J lost 11; bases outside the gene matches: 18. The CDR3 loop spans 17 amino acids. CDR3 DNA sequence: TGTGCCAGCAGCTTCCACGAAGGGGACAGTTTCGGTTGGAAACTGTTTTTT. Its translation: CASSFHEGDSFGWKLFF.

This clonotype was found many times. This rearrangement joins TRBV6-1 to TRBJ1-6; D possibly corresponds to TRBD1 (5 bases). Germline CDR1 reads MNHNS; CDR2 reads SASEGT. The CDR3 contains 17 residues. V was clipped by 7 bases and J by 2 bases, with 18 bases between them. In DNA, the CDR3 is TGTGCCAGCACCACCAACCGGGGGAAAACCTATAATTCACCCCTCCACTTT. It yields the protein CASTTNRGKTYNSPLHF.

This chain uses TRBV5-1 with TRBJ2-7, with D tentatively TRBD1 (5 bases). In germline, CDR1 is SGHRS, CDR2 YFSETQ. The CDR3 has 15 amino acids. V lost 0 bases and J 3 bases, leaving 13 bases between the germline ends. This CDR3 reads CASSLAPGNLYEQYF. For the CDR3, the DNA is TGCGCCAGCAGCTTGGCCCCAGGGAACCTCTACGAGCAGTACTTC.